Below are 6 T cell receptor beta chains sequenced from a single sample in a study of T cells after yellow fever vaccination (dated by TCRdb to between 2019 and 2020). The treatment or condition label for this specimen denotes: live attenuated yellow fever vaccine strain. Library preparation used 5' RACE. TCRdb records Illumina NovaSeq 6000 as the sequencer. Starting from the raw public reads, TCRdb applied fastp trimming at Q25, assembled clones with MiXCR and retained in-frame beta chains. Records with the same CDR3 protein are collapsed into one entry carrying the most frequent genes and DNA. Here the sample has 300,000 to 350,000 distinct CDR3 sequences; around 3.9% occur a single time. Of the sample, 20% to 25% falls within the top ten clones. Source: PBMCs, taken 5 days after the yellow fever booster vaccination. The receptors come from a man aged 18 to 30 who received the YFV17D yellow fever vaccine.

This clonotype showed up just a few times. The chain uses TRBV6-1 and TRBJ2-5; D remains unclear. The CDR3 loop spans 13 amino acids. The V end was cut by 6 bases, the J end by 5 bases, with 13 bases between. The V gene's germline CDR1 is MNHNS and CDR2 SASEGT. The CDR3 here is CASRQWPRETQYF. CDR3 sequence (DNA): TGTGCCAGCAGGCAATGGCCGCGGGAGACCCAGTACTTC.

In DNA form, the CDR3 reads TGTGCCAGCAGCTCGCCCCGGGGTAGGGCCTACGAGCAGTACTTC. This encodes CASSSPRGRAYEQYF. J is TRBJ2-7 and V is TRBV11-2; possibly TRBD2 for D (5 bases). There are 15 residues in the CDR3. Germline V gives CDR1 SGHAT, CDR2 FQNNGV. V shed 4 bases and J shed 2 bases, with 15 bases lying between them. Full variable domain (remainder filled in from reference TRBV11-2 and TRBJ2-7): EAGVAQSPRYKIIEKRQSVAFWCNPISGHATLYWYQQILGQGPKLLIQFQNNGVVDDSQLPKDRFSAERLKGVDSTLKIQPAKLEDSAVYLCASSSPRGRAYEQYFGPGTRLTVT.

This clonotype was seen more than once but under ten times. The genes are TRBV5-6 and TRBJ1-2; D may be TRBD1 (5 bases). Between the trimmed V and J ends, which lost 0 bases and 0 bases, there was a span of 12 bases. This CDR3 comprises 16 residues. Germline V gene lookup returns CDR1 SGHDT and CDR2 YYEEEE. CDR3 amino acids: CASSLGQLMPNYGYTF. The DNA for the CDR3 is TGTGCCAGCAGCTTGGGACAGCTTATGCCTAACTATGGCTACACCTTC.

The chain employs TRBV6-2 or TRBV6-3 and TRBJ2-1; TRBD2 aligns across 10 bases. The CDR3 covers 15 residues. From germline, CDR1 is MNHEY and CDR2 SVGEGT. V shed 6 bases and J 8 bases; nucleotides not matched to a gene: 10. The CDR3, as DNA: TGTGCCAGCAGACTAAGCGGGGGGGCCGTCGATGAGCAGTTCTTC. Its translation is CASRLSGGAVDEQFF.

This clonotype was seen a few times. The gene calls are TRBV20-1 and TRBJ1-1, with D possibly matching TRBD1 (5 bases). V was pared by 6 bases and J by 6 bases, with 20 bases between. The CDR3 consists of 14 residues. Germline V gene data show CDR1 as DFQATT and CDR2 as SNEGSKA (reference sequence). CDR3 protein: CSAHPDSALPEAFF. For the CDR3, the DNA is TGCAGTGCCCACCCCGACAGCGCCCTTCCTGAAGCTTTCTTT.

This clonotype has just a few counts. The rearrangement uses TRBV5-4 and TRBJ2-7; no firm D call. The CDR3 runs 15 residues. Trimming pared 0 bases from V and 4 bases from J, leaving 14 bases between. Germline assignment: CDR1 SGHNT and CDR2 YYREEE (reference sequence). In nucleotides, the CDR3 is TGTGCCAGCAGCTTGGTCTCACCCGGGCAATACGAGCAGTACTTC. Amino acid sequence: CASSLVSPGQYEQYF.